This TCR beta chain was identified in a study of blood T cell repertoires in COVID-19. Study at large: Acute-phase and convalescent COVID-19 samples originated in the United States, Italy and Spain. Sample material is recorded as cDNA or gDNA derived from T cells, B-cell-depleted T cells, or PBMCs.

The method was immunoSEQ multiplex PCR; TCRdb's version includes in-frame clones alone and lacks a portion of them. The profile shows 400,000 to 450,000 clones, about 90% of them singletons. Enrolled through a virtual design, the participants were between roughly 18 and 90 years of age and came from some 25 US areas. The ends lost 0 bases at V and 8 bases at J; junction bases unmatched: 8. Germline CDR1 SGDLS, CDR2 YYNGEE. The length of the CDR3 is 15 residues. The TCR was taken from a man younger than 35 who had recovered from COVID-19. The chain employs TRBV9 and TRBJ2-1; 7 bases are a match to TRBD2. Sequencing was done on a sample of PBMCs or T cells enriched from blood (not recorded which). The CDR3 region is CASSVEGAGWDEQFF. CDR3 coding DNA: TGTGCCAGCAGCGTAGAGGGAGCGGGGTGGGATGAGCAGTTCTTC.